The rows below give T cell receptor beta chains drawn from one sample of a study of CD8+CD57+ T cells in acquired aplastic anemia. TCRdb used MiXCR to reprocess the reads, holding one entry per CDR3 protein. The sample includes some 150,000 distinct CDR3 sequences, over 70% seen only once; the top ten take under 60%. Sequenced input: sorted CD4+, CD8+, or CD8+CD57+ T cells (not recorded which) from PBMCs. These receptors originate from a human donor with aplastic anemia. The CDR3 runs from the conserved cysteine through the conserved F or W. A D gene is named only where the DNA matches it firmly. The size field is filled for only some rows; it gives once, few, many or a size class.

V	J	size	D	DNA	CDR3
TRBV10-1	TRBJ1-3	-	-	TGCGCCAAAGGGGACACCATATATTTT	CAKGDTIYF
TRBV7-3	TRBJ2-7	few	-	TGTGCCAGCAGCTTAGGTCCCGGACAGCAGTACGAGCAGTACTTC	CASSLGPGQQYEQYF
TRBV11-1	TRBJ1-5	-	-	TGTGCCAGCAGCTTAGATGTACAGGCTCAGCCCCAGCATTTT	CASSLDVQAQPQHF
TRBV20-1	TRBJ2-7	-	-	TGCAGTGCTCGGACCCAGGGGTACGAGCAGTACTTC	CSARTQGYEQYF
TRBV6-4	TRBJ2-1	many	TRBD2	TGTGCCAGCAGTGAGGGAGCGGGGGGGTATGAGCAGTTCTTT	CASSEGAGGYEQFF
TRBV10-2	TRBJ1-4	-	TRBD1	TGCGCCAGCACCCGAGACGGGACAGATAATGAAAAACTGTTTTTT	CASTRDGTDNEKLFF
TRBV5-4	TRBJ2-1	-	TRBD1	TGTGCCAGCAGCACCGGGACAGGCAATGAGCAGTTCTTC	CASSTGTGNEQFF
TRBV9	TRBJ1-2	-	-	TGTGCCAGCAGCCCAGGGAGTAACTATGGCTACACCTTC	CASSPGSNYGYTF
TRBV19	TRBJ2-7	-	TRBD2	TGTGCCAGTAGTGCCTCGGCGGGGGGCGCTTATCAAGCCGAGCAGTACTTC	CASSASAGGAYQAEQYF
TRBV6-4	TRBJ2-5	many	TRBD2	TGTGCCAGCAGTTTGACGTCCAGCGGGGGCCAAGAGACCCAGTACTTC	CASSLTSSGGQETQYF
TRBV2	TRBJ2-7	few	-	TGTGCCATCAGCGTGGGCGGAGGGTACGAGCAGTACTTC	CAISVGGGYEQYF
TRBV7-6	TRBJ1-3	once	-	TGTGCCAGCAGCTTCGGAGGGAACTCTGGAAACACCATATATTTT	CASSFGGNSGNTIYF
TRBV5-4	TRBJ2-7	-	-	TGTGCCAGCAGCTTGGGATCTACGCTGGGCGAGCAGTACTTC	CASSLGSTLGEQYF
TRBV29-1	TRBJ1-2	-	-	TGCAGCGTTGAAGAAGGCAGCTATGGCTACACCTTC	CSVEEGSYGYTF
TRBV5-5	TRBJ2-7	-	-	TGTGCCAGCAGCCTCGACAGGAACCCCTCCTACGAGCAGTACTTC	CASSLDRNPSYEQYF
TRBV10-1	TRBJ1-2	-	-	TGCGCCAGCAGTGGTGGGACCAACTATGGCTACACCTTC	CASSGGTNYGYTF
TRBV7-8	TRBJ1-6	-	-	TGTGCCATCAGCTCCGGGACCGAGAATTCACCCCTCCACTTT	CAISSGTENSPLHF
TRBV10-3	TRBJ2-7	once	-	TGTGCCGTAAATGACGACGCGTACGAGCAGTACTTC	CAVNDDAYEQYF
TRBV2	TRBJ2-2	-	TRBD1	TGTGCCAGCAGTGACAGGGGGCCCACCGGGGAGCTGTTTTTT	CASSDRGPTGELFF
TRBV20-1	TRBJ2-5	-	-	TGCAGTGCTTCGCGGGCAGGTGGGGCCCAGTACTTC	CSASRAGGAQYF
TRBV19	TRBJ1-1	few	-	TGTGCCAGTAGTGACAGGAGTAGCGCTGAAGCTTTCTTT	CASSDRSSAEAFF
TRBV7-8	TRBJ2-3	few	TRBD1	TGTGCCAGCAGCCCCGGGACAGGGGGCACAGATACGCAGTATTTT	CASSPGTGGTDTQYF
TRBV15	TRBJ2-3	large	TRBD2	TGTGCCACCAGCAGAGAGCGGGGGGGCACAGATACGCAGTATTTT	CATSRERGGTDTQYF
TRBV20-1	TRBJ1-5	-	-	TGCAGTGCTAGAGATGCAGGTATGGGTCAGCCCCAGCATTTT	CSARDAGMGQPQHF
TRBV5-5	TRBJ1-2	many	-	TGTGCCAGCATTCCGACGGGGAACTATGGCTACACCTTC	CASIPTGNYGYTF
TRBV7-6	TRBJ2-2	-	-	TGTGTCAGCAGCTCCAGGGGGAACACCGGGGAGCTGTTTTTT	CVSSSRGNTGELFF
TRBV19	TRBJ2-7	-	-	TGTGCCAGTAGCTCGGGACTCCTCGAGCAGTACTTC	CASSSGLLEQYF
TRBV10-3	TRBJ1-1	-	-	TGTGCCACCGGCAGTGATTTCGGGACTGAAGCTTTCTTT	CATGSDFGTEAFF
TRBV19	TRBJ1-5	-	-	TGTGCCAGTAGCAGATCGAATCAGCCCCAGCATTTT	CASSRSNQPQHF
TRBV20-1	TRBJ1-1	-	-	TGCAGTGCTAGAGATGAACAGGGAGGAAGCACTGAAGCTTTCTTT	CSARDEQGGSTEAFF
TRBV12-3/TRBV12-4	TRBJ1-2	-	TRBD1	TGTGCCAGCAGTTTCGGGCAGGGGGGTGGCTACACCTTC	CASSFGQGGGYTF
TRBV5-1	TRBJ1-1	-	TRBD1	TGCGCCAGCAGCAGGGGACAGGTGGAAGCTTTCTTT	CASSRGQVEAFF
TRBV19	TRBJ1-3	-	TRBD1	TGTGCCAGTAGTACGGACAGGGGAAACACCATATATTTT	CASSTDRGNTIYF
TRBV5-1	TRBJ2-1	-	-	TGCGCCAGCAGCTTGGAGGGGAGTTGGGATGAGCAGTTCTTC	CASSLEGSWDEQFF
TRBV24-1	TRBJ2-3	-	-	TGTGCCACCAGTGACCCACGGGGCGTCCCGCGTAGCACAGATACGCAGTATTTT	CATSDPRGVPRSTDTQYF
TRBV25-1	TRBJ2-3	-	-	TGTGCCAGCGCCACAGATACGCAGTATTTT	CASATDTQYF
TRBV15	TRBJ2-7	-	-	TGTGCCACCAGCCGAGGAACCCTATCCTACGAGCAGTACTTC	CATSRGTLSYEQYF
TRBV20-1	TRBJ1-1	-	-	TGCAGTGCTAGAGATGCCGGGAATGAAGCTTTCTTT	CSARDAGNEAFF
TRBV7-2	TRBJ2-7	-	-	TGTGCCAGCAGAGCAAGGACAGTCGTCTACGAGCAGTGCTTC	CASRARTVVYEQCF
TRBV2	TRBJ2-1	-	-	TGTGCCAGCAGTGAATCCCCTTTCGAGCAGTTCTTC	CASSESPFEQFF
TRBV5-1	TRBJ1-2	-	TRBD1	TGCGCCAGCAGCTTGGGCGCCGGGACAGGAGGCTACACCTTC	CASSLGAGTGGYTF